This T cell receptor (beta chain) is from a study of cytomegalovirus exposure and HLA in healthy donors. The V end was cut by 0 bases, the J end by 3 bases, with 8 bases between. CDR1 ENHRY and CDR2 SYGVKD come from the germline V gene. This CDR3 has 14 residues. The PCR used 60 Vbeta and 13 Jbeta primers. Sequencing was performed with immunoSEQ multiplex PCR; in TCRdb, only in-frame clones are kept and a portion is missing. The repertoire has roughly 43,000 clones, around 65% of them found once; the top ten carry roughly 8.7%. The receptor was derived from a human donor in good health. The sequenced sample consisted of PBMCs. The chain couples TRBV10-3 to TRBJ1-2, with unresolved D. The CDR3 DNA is TGTGCCATCAGTGAGTCCGTGTTCTACTATGGCTACACCTTC. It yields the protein CAISESVFYYGYTF.